This T cell receptor beta chain was profiled in a study of blood T cell repertoires in COVID-19 (TCRdb year 2020). Context from the whole study: Samples from collaborators originated in the United States, Italy and Spain and spanned both the acute and convalescent phases of COVID-19. The material from the prospective study consisted of cDNA or gDNA derived from T cells, B-cell-depleted T cells, or PBMCs. Deeply sampled blood TCRbeta repertoires from subjects exposed to, actively infected with, or recovered from COVID-19 were included in the dataset. The repertoires were released in a freely available public database meant as a resource for research on the immune response to SARS-CoV-2. Samples came from the ongoing ImmuneRACE study (first 160 participants) plus 1,254 subjects from 6 global collaborators. Sample metadata almost always included a de-identified subject ID, COVID-19 status, age in years and sex. Where HLA class I and class II types were available, the types were taken from metadata supplied by the sample provider, not from assay-based typing.

Whole blood was collected in K2EDTA tubes by collaborating institutions according to the institutions' own protocols. For TCRbeta analysis, collaborators shipped samples as frozen whole blood, isolated PBMCs, or DNA extracted from either of those sample types. Trimming removed 0 bases from V and 1 base from J, leaving 10 bases between the germline ends. CDR1 and CDR2, per the germline V gene, are SGDLS and YYNGEE. From cysteine to phenylalanine, the CDR3 is 16 amino acids long. CDR3 DNA is the only sequence kept; it has 48 bases, read in frame from the first base. With regard to this clone: What this receptor recognizes is not known. No base quality information exists; no much larger clone differs at one position.

Here is what the overall study found, with its caveats: The amount of clinical and demographic metadata varied by source and participant and was provided uncurated.

TCRbeta CDR3 regions were amplified from genomic DNA by means of the immunoSEQ Assay, a bias-controlled multiplex PCR. Concerning the study's data processing: Nucleated cell counts per sample were estimated from amplification of reference gene primers within the assay. To quantify the absolute abundance of each unique TCRbeta CDR3 rearrangement, sequence reads were collapsed and filtered. For each sample, productive Simpson clonality was calculated as the square root of Simpson's diversity index over productive rearrangements. Imported from immuneACCESS, the table was reduced by TCRdb to in-frame sequences with V and J called. These copies leave out some clones; in studies compared against another copy, an unresolved V gene accounts for under half, and the cause of the remainder is not known. V and J calls and clone size are given by that table; D and trimming were obtained from the DNA. The sample table records fewer than 90,000 clones; roughly 90% of these occur just once. The top ten clonotypes cover around 14% of the sample.

Sequenced: peripheral blood. The chain employs TRBV9 and TRBJ2-2; TRBD2 could be the D gene, as 6 bases match. The receptor was isolated from a male donor with acute or convalescent COVID-19. The nucleotide sequence reads TGTGCCAGCAGCGTAGTTAGCGGACTGAACACCGGGGAGCTGTTTTTT. Protein translation: CASSVVSGLNTGELFF.